This is a list of T cell receptor beta chains from one sample in a study of identical twins. In TCRdb, the 5' RACE reads were re-called with MiXCR into one record per CDR3 protein. Of about 210,000 distinct CDR3 sequences in the sample, around a tenth were seen once. Sample: memory (CD45RO+) T cells sorted from blood. Receptor source: a woman under 30 in good health. CDR3s include the opening cysteine and the closing phenylalanine or tryptophan. Each record gives: CDR3 length, clone size, D gene, V gene, J gene, CDR3 protein, CDR3 DNA. D genes are given only for firm matches. Clone size is not always given. Where it is, it says once, few, many or a class for expanded clones.

>15|few|TRBD1|TRBV3-1|TRBJ1-3
CASSLGTGTGNTIYF
TGTGCCAGCAGCCTTGGGACAGGGACTGGAAACACCATATATTTT
>15|.|.|TRBV20-1|TRBJ2-1
CSAEGLPGSYNEQFF
TGCAGTGCTGAGGGACTCCCTGGCTCCTACAATGAGCAGTTCTTC
>13|many|.|TRBV5-1|TRBJ2-7
CASSLVTSGEQYF
TGCGCCAGCAGCTTGGTGACCTCAGGGGAGCAGTACTTC
>13|few|TRBD2|TRBV10-1|TRBJ2-1
CASSSTSDGVQFF
TGCGCCAGCAGCTCCACTAGCGATGGCGTGCAGTTCTTC
>15|many|TRBD2|TRBV7-6|TRBJ2-1
CASSLVSGGVNEQFF
TGTGCCAGCAGCTTAGTTAGCGGGGGGGTGAATGAGCAGTTCTTC
>16|few|.|TRBV6-1|TRBJ2-1
CASSTRLAETYNEQFF
TGTGCCAGCAGTACCCGCTTAGCGGAGACTTACAATGAGCAGTTCTTC
>14|many|.|TRBV5-1|TRBJ2-7
CASSLNHGGYEQYF
TGCGCCAGCAGCTTGAATCATGGCGGTTACGAGCAGTACTTC
>14|.|.|TRBV30|TRBJ2-3
CAWSVRGGDDTQYF
TGTGCCTGGAGTGTACGAGGGGGTGACGATACGCAGTATTTT
>14|many|TRBD1|TRBV19|TRBJ1-6
CASSGQGDNSPLHF
TGTGCCAGTAGTGGACAGGGCGATAATTCACCCCTCCACTTT
>14|many|TRBD1|TRBV12-3/TRBV12-4|TRBJ1-2
CASSSGGMDYGYTF
TGTGCCAGCAGTTCAGGGGGCATGGACTATGGCTACACCTTC
>12|.|.|TRBV20-1|TRBJ1-2
CSPYARGYGYTF
TGCAGTCCATACGCGCGAGGATATGGCTACACCTTC
>13|few|TRBD1|TRBV5-4|TRBJ2-1
CASSGQTRGHGIF
TGTGCCAGCAGCGGGCAGACCAGGGGGCATGGGATCTTC
>19|many|TRBD2|TRBV4-3|TRBJ2-2
CASSQEIASGSFDTGELFF
TGCGCCAGCAGCCAAGAGATCGCTAGCGGGAGTTTCGACACCGGGGAGCTGTTTTTT
>15|few|.|TRBV12-3/TRBV12-4|TRBJ1-5
CASSLNVGSNQPQHF
TGTGCCAGCAGTTTGAACGTCGGTAGCAATCAGCCCCAGCATTTT
>16|.|TRBD1|TRBV7-9|TRBJ2-7
CASSLFIGQGENEQYF
TGTGCCAGCAGCTTATTCATCGGACAGGGGGAAAACGAGCAGTACTTC
>12|many|TRBD1|TRBV10-3|TRBJ1-2
CAISGDRVGYTF
TGTGCCATCAGTGGGGACAGGGTTGGCTACACCTTC
>14|.|TRBD2|TRBV20-1|TRBJ2-1
CSAKRGGSWAEQFF
TGCAGTGCAAAGCGGGGGGGCTCTTGGGCCGAGCAGTTCTTC
>15|few|TRBD1|TRBV29-1|TRBJ2-1
CSGGTVGTRYNEQFF
TGCAGCGGGGGGACAGTCGGTACCCGCTACAATGAGCAGTTCTTC
>15|.|TRBD2|TRBV2|TRBJ2-3
CASIGLAGNTDTQYF
TGTGCCAGCATTGGACTAGCGGGGAACACAGATACGCAGTATTTT
>11|.|.|TRBV6-1|TRBJ1-1
CGTNRNTEAFF
TGTGGAACGAACAGGAACACTGAAGCTTTCTTT
>14|.|.|TRBV4-1|TRBJ1-2
CASSQATGFYGYTF
TGCGCCAGCAGCCAAGCTACAGGATTTTATGGCTACACCTTC
>11|.|.|TRBV5-1|TRBJ1-1
CASSFGPKAFF
TGCGCCAGCAGCTTTGGACCTAAGGCTTTCTTT
>16|few|TRBD2|TRBV25-1|TRBJ2-7
CASSDYSTSGSYEQYF
TGTGCCAGCAGTGACTACAGCACTAGCGGATCCTACGAGCAGTACTTC
>15|few|TRBD2|TRBV11-2|TRBJ2-1
CASSSTSGVYNEQFF
TGTGCCAGCAGCTCGACTAGCGGAGTCTACAATGAGCAGTTCTTC
>15|.|.|TRBV12-3/TRBV12-4|TRBJ2-2
CASRIGLENTGELFF
TGTGCCAGCAGGATAGGGCTGGAAAACACCGGGGAGCTGTTTTTT
>15|few|.|TRBV7-2|TRBJ1-1
CASSSWGREGMRTFF
TGTGCCAGCAGCTCTTGGGGCAGGGAGGGAATGAGAACTTTCTTT
>15|few|.|TRBV6-1|TRBJ2-2
CASSRFQGYTGELFF
TGTGCCAGCAGTCGGTTCCAGGGCTACACCGGGGAGCTGTTTTTT
>18|few|.|TRBV5-1|TRBJ2-6
CASSLEAGHYSGANVLTF
TGCGCCAGCAGCTTGGAAGCGGGACACTATTCTGGGGCCAACGTCCTGACTTTC
>14|.|.|TRBV7-8|TRBJ1-3
CASSHQQSGNTIYF
TGTGCCAGCAGCCATCAACAGTCTGGAAACACCATATATTTT
>15|many|TRBD1|TRBV6-1|TRBJ2-2
CASRVTGGKTGELFF
TGTGCCAGCAGAGTGACAGGGGGCAAGACCGGGGAGCTGTTTTTT
>12|.|.|TRBV20-1|TRBJ1-4
CSAIGDYEKLFF
TGCAGTGCTATTGGGGACTATGAAAAACTGTTTTTT
>14|.|.|TRBV7-2|TRBJ2-1
CASSSSQGRKEQFF
TGTGCCAGCAGCTCAAGTCAGGGGCGGAAGGAGCAGTTCTTC
>14|few|TRBD2|TRBV2|TRBJ2-3
CALPGRGNTDTQYF
TGTGCCCTGCCGGGGCGGGGGAACACAGATACGCAGTATTTT
>17|.|.|TRBV30|TRBJ1-2
CAWSVHLARSTNYGYTF
TGTGCCTGGAGTGTACATCTTGCTCGGTCCACTAACTATGGCTACACCTTC
>15|few|TRBD2|TRBV20-1|TRBJ2-5
CSARATSGPQETQYF
TGCAGTGCTAGAGCTACTAGCGGCCCCCAAGAGACCCAGTACTTC